This TCR beta chain was captured in a study of shared clonotypes between healthy human individuals. The DNA input per sorted-subset replicate PCR was 200 ng, corresponding to some 30,000 T cell genomes. Assay: immunoSEQ multiplex PCR; the TCRdb copy retains only in-frame clones and omits some. The repertoire holds around 2,000,000 clones, with 90% to 95% as singletons. Trimming pared 0 bases from V and 7 bases from J, leaving 12 bases between. The CDR3 runs to 13 residues. The V gene's germline CDR1 is SQVTM and CDR2 ANQGSEA. In the naive CD8 group, cells lacked CD45RO and were positively selected for CCR7, so terminally differentiated effector memory CD45RA+ cells were left out. Donors had no recently reported acute infections or vaccinations and were HIV-negative. This clone was observed a few times.

Specimen: naive CD8+ T cells from PBMCs. This clonotype originated in a man aged 18 to 30 in good health. Some clones in this sample may be carry-over from other donors' samples. The chain joins TRBV29-1 to TRBJ1-1; D is ambiguous. This CDR3 reads CSVEDSGVGEAFF. In DNA form, the CDR3 reads TGCAGCGTTGAAGACAGTGGGGTAGGTGAAGCTTTCTTT.